One T cell receptor beta chain is described in this entry. The antigen remains undetermined. This sample was taken from a study of cytotoxic CD8 clonotypes in ibrutinib-treated CLL. Study details: By median roughly 74 months, around twelve had progressed and about 15 stayed remitted; responses had been 2 complete and about 24 partial.

Study observations and caveats: Rising at ibrutinib response, clonality subsequently fell back toward baseline at progression.

Investigators sought sequencing depths of between 1 in 200,000 and 1 in 1 million T cells. Sequenced by immunoSEQ multiplex PCR; TCRdb stores in-frame clones only, minus some. The repertoire holds about 29,000 clones, more than 60% seen once, with roughly 51% in the top ten. The source of about 2 micrograms of genomic DNA for TCR beta libraries was cryopreserved PBMCs. V was cut by 7 bases and J by 2 bases, with 12 bases left in between. Germline CDR1 is SQVTM and CDR2 is ANQGSEA. The CDR3 is 12 amino acids. This chain links TRBV29-1 with TRBJ2-7; no reliable D call. The material was PBMCs, obtained after 24 months of ibrutinib treatment. The receptor's source is a human donor with chronic lymphocytic leukemia. The CDR3 nucleotides read TGCAGCGCAGGACCTTATACCTACGAGCAGTACTTC. It specifies CSAGPYTYEQYF.